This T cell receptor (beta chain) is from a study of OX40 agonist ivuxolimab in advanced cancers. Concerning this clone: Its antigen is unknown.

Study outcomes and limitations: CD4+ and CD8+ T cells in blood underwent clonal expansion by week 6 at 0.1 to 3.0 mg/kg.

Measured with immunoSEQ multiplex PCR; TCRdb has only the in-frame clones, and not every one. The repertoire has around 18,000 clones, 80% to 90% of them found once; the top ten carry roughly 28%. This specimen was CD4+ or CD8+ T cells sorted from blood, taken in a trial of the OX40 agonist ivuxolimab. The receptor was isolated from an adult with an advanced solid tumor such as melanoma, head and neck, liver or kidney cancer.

The CDR3 is CASSLGAGIDGYTF. CDR3 DNA sequence: TGTGCCAGCAGCTTAGGCGCGGGGATTGATGGCTACACCTTC. This sequence joins TRBV7-6 and TRBJ1-2, with no clear D. CDR3 length equals 14 residues. Per germline, CDR1 SGHVS and CDR2 FNYEAQ. With 1 base removed from V and 6 bases from J, the gap between germline ends came to 12 bases.